This T cell receptor beta chain was recovered during a study of long-term antiretroviral therapy in people with HIV. Study-level findings and limits: On ART adherence, viral resistance or therapy changes, no data were available.

This was the immunoSEQ v3.0 assay at survey level. Generated by immunoSEQ multiplex PCR, the TCRdb table keeps only in-frame clones and is missing some. The sample yields about 6,700 clones, just under 75% seen once. Relative to its sample, this clone is large (0.1 to 1%). The antigen is not known. Cryopreserved PBMC, at roughly 1-10 million per sample, were present before DNA extraction. J was trimmed by 0 bases and V by 1 base; bases with no gene match: 4. The CDR3 spans 17 residues. Germline V gives CDR1 SGDLS, CDR2 YYNGEE. This clonotype was sampled from a man between 18 and 35 years old with HIV. This chain connects TRBV9 to TRBJ2-2, with 9 bases aligning to TRBD1. The material was unsorted PBMCs, obtained 0.1 years before starting antiretroviral therapy. The CDR3 region has the DNA TGTGCCAGCAGCGTACGCCGGGACAGGGCGAACACCGGGGAGCTGTTTTTT. Its translation is CASSVRRDRANTGELFF.